The source of this T cell receptor (beta chain) is a study of identical twins. With template switching, a universal primer site was added, and the cDNA carried unique molecular identifiers. MiXCR was run by TCRdb on the 5' RACE reads, yielding one entry per CDR3 protein. The sample has about 260,000 distinct CDR3 sequences; approximately 7% are singletons. The CDR3 has 14 residues. CDR1 and CDR2 from the germline V gene are WSHSY and SAAADI. V was clipped by 8 bases and J by 0 bases, with 13 bases between them. These data were also reused for a study on yellow fever vaccine responses in identical twins.

This chain uses TRBV10-2 with TRBJ1-1; D call uncertain. The sequencing input was memory (CD45RO+) T cells sorted from blood. The sequence was collected from a woman aged 18-29 years in good health. CDR3: CASFEPYMNTEAFF. The CDR3 DNA reads as TGCGCCAGCTTTGAGCCATACATGAACACTGAAGCTTTCTTT.